This is a list of T cell receptor beta chains from one sample in a study of Ad26.COV2.S vaccination and SARS-CoV-2 variants. Repertoires were generated with immunoSEQ multiplex PCR, while TCRdb's copy carries only in-frame clones and drops some. Counted here are 320,000 or so clones, under 90% occurring once; the ten biggest clones make up 5.5%. The source was peripheral blood, collected in a trial of Ad26.COV2.S vaccine versus placebo. Receptors were obtained from a person between 18 and 59 years old who received the Ad26.COV2.S COVID-19 vaccine or a placebo. Both conserved end residues are trimmed from each CDR3. Fields, in order: CDR3 protein, J gene, clone size, V gene. Rows may omit the clone size; those that give it use once, few, many or a size class.

CDR3: ASSVGSGGTYEQY
J: TRBJ2-7
size: NA
V: TRBV10-2

CDR3: ASSYSGQGNEQF
J: TRBJ2-1
size: NA
V: TRBV6-5

CDR3: ASSVQGTNEKLF
J: TRBJ1-4
size: NA
V: TRBV19

CDR3: ASSLYPGQAADTQY
J: TRBJ2-3
size: NA
V: TRBV5-1

CDR3: SATTGYEQY
J: TRBJ2-7
size: NA
V: TRBV20-1

CDR3: ASSQEGEKLF
J: TRBJ1-4
size: NA
V: TRBV3-1/TRBV3-2

CDR3: ASSLSGRKRLLSNQPQH
J: TRBJ1-5
size: NA
V: TRBV28

CDR3: ASSWTGLEADTQY
J: TRBJ2-3
size: NA
V: TRBV5-1

CDR3: ASSLQGQTYNEQF
J: TRBJ2-1
size: once
V: TRBV5-1

CDR3: ASSLNRGGQETQY
J: TRBJ2-5
size: NA
V: TRBV11-2

CDR3: ASSLLGGGNQPQH
J: TRBJ1-5
size: NA
V: TRBV5-1